This T cell receptor beta chain appears in the sequencing data of a study of blood T cell repertoires in COVID-19. Study context: The United States, Italy and Spain supplied acute and convalescent COVID-19 samples. PBMCs, B-cell-depleted T cells, or T cells were the source of the cDNA or gDNA that made up the material.

V dropped 2 bases and J dropped 2; count of bases not matched to a gene: 4. CDR1 MNHEY and CDR2 SVGAGI come from the germline V gene. This CDR3 contains 16 residues. In the authors' workflow: Researchers report that nucleated cell counts were estimated from reference gene primer amplification. The method was immunoSEQ multiplex PCR; TCRdb's version includes in-frame clones alone and lacks a portion of them. V and J calls and clone size are as listed in that table; D and trimming were resolved from the DNA. The data show about 280,000 clones, about 86% seen once. Sample: peripheral blood. This sequence originates from a woman in her 30s who had recovered from COVID-19. The chain has TRBV6-5 and TRBJ2-7, with TRBD2 matching over 12 bases. The CDR3 DNA reads TGTGCCAGCAGTTACGCTACTAGCGGGGGGACCTACGAGCAGTACTTC. Encoded protein: CASSYATSGGTYEQYF.